This T cell receptor (beta chain) is from a study of blood T cell repertoires in COVID-19. In the study overall: Some COVID-19 samples were acute and others convalescent; all came from the United States, Italy and Spain.

Trimming removed 7 bases at V and 7 bases at J, with 17 bases between. CDR1 is SGHTA and CDR2 is FQGNSA in the germline V gene. The length of the CDR3 is 14 residues. Clones were sequenced by immunoSEQ multiplex PCR, and TCRdb holds only the in-frame ones, with some missing. The table has 75,000 to 100,000 clones, roughly 82% seen once. The sample consisted of peripheral blood. The V call is TRBV7-2, the J call TRBJ2-1; the D gene is possibly TRBD2 (6 bases). The TCR was taken from a human donor in a cohort sampled during active COVID-19. The CDR3 region has the DNA TGTGCCAGCAATCTAGCGCGGGGTGGGAATGAGCAGTTCTTC. This gives the protein CASNLARGGNEQFF.